This TCR beta chain stems from a study of cytomegalovirus exposure and HLA in healthy donors (dated by TCRdb to about 2017). General notes on the study: An earlier analysis of some 620 of the donors reported 276 Gb of sequence data and some 110 million unique TCR beta sequences obtained from about 179 million T cells. An early release covering roughly 600 HLA-typed donors comprised around 300 gigabases of sequencing data and approximately 85 million unique TCR sequences. Of the approximately 370 genotyped donors, 70% to 90% were placed in the genetic ancestry cluster associated with self-reported Caucasian donors. The study aimed to test whether cataloging public T cell receptors could reveal signatures of past pathogen exposure. The T cell repertoires of several hundred subjects were profiled by immunosequencing and related to cytomegalovirus serostatus. In addition to the first cohort of 650 to 750 subjects, a separate validation cohort of over 90 different subjects was used. To predict cytomegalovirus infection status, the study brought together high-throughput TCR immunosequencing, statistical association of individual TCRs with disease status, and machine learning. A later analysis re-examined previously published TCR beta repertoires from more than 600 donors and added high-resolution HLA genotyping to investigate patterns of TCR occurrence. Rather than drawing on any new phenotypic data, the later analysis identified candidate immune exposures from TCR beta sequences and the way those sequences occurred across donors. An earlier analysis of 500 to 650 of the donors applied high-throughput TCR beta sequencing to assess whether each TCR beta V gene segment acted as functional or pseudogenic. Donor age, sex, ethnicity and CMV serostatus were compiled together with the repertoire data. A later genetic analysis took genome-wide SNP genotypes for about 55% of the 666 donors and used that subset as a discovery cohort. All discovery cohort repertoires had been generated on a single sequencing platform. Class I and class II HLA loci were covered by the typing at four-digit resolution. Typing coverage varied by locus: roughly 620-630 donors for A, B, C, DRB1 and DQB1; roughly 510 for DQA1; over 600 for DPA1; approximately 450 for DPB1. About five DR-DQ haplotypes were treated as single units for association and clustering because of strong linkage in the cohort. Among some 400 genotyped donors of the cohort, an average of roughly 230,000 unique TCR beta nucleotide sequences was sequenced per donor, of which about 19% were non-productive. The paper's findings and limits, for the study overall: Linkage disequilibrium might explain the correlated functional status among segregating V segments, but an unknown experimental factor could not be ruled out. In a later analysis, most CMV-associated TCR beta chains were found to appear HLA-restricted, with HLA associations seemingly driven largely by CMV exposure. A later analysis found that HLA-associated TCR beta chains were more clonally expanded and had lower generation probabilities than equally common non-associated chains. When HLA alleles, especially DR and DQ, strongly co-occurred, attributing TCR associations to individual alleles was difficult. The 87-base-pair reads could not distinguish some IMGT-functional V segments, including TRBV6-2 and TRBV6-3, so those segments were excluded. The authors suggested that the approach could potentially be extended to other disease states and immunological phenotypes. HLA typing was unavailable for some donors at each locus, so association tests used only the typed subset. The classifier was reported to diagnose cytomegalovirus status with high specificity and sensitivity in both the original cohort and the validation cohort. An association between a missense DCLRE1C variant and V-gene and J-gene trimming of TCR beta chains was found in a later genetic analysis and replicated in an independent cohort. The sequencing pipeline was judged likely to have produced a cluster of highly shared sequence variants as a technical artifact. A later analysis associated about 17,000 TCR beta sequences with specific HLA alleles at a false discovery rate of 0.05. Roughly 17 rarely observed V segments, including chromosome 9 orphons, were excluded from the earlier analysis of 550 to 700 of the donors because counts were too low. Presence/absence analyses assumed roughly uniform sequencing depth across donors, an assumption that may not hold. In vitro tests confirmed that a few of the cytomegalovirus-associated TCR beta chains recognize cytomegalovirus antigens. Immune exposure information for the cohort was limited to CMV serostatus. According to a later genetic analysis, donors in an Asian-associated ancestry cluster had fewer N-insertions in productive TCRs than the approximately 690-donor mean. A later analysis found that TCR association rates varied across HLA loci, with DRB1 alleles showing the most associated TCRs and HLA-C alleles the fewest. In a later analysis, several top co-occurrence clusters were reported to appear linked to parvovirus B19, influenza, CMV and Epstein-Barr virus. An earlier analysis of some 560 of the donors showed that most TCR beta V segments appeared in productive rearrangements either about 90% or about 30% of the time, which broadly matched IMGT annotations. This cohort had only TCR beta chains sequenced, and the lack of alpha or paired-chain data limited which features could be detected. In the study, 150 to 200 TCR beta chains were listed as associated with cytomegalovirus. Most TCR sequences were observed very rarely across donors, whereas some public TCRs were present in many individuals. A further reported finding was that TCR beta sequences accurately predicted the HLA-A and HLA-B alleles for most subjects in the first cohort.

The cohort was made up of approximately 700 healthy bone marrow donors. At the time of sampling, every cohort member was nominally healthy, though immune exposures that went unrecorded were likely present. The donor tested CMV seronegative, placing the donor among the 350 to 400 seronegative members of the cohort. A peripheral blood sample was provided by each donor, and peripheral blood mononuclear cells were used for TCR beta sequencing. Genomic DNA extraction from the blood cell samples was performed with the Qiagen DNeasy Blood Extraction Kit. For CDR1 and CDR2, the germline V gene lists SGHAT and FQNNGV. The CDR3 runs 11 residues from the cysteine to the phenylalanine. Solely the CDR3 DNA is kept, with 33 bases framed from the first base. V and J are truncated by 2 bases and 7 bases respectively, leaving an intervening sequence of 4 bases. As concerns this clone: What antigen it recognizes has not been identified. Qualities for individual bases were not recorded, and no much larger clone is one base off.

The library was prepared using the immunoSEQ multiplex PCR assay. A mixture of 60 forward primers for TCR Vbeta segments and 13 reverse primers for TCR Jbeta segments was used in the multiplex PCR. Amplification of the CDR3 region of rearranged TCR beta genes was performed with a multiplex PCR assay on genomic DNA. On the Illumina HiSeq System, the amplified TCR beta libraries were sequenced as 87-base-pair reads. Per the source publication's procedure: In a later analysis, tens of millions of unique TCR beta chains were counted across the roughly 700 repertoires, and approximately 11 million of these chains were shared by at least two donors. Raw reads were error-corrected and collapsed into unique sequences by a nearest-neighbor algorithm in which closely related sequences were merged to remove PCR and sequencing errors. CDR3 sequences were aligned to IMGT reference sequences to assign V, D and J gene segments. For a sequence to be retained, a match of at least six nucleotides to both a V gene segment and a J gene segment was required. Rearrangements were classified as productive when the CDR3 lacked stop codons and remained in frame with V and J, and all other rearrangements were classified as non-productive. CDR3 was defined according to IMGT convention as the region running from the second conserved V-encoded cysteine to the conserved J-encoded phenylalanine. The earlier analysis of about 570 of the donors excluded any sequence lacking an unambiguous match to a single V gene segment. In an earlier analysis of around 590 of the donors, a V segment was called functional when productive rearrangements were above 56.7%, and segregating when the standard deviation between donors exceeded 5%. A statistical classification framework was built to diagnose cytomegalovirus status from the catalog of TCR beta chain sequences. In a later analysis, TCR nucleotide sequences were compared against IMGT/GENE-DB human TR gene sequences so that V and J genes could be assigned. In a later analysis, CDR3 sequences and most-parsimonious VDJ recombination scenarios were assigned using the TCRdist pipeline. In a later analysis, each TCR beta chain was defined by its CDR3 amino acid sequence together with its V-gene family, and reads lacking a unique V-gene family were excluded. A later analysis removed 550 to 650 highly shared, low-generation-probability nucleotide sequences to deal with suspected cross-contamination and a sequencing artifact. In a later analysis, a clonal expansion index was calculated for each public chain from normalized within-repertoire ranks of inferred template counts. A later analysis computed generation probabilities with a VDJ recombination model fitted to out-of-frame rearrangements, and checked the results against IGoR. In a later analysis, TCR-TCR, TCR-HLA and TCR-CMV co-occurrence was scored with hypergeometric tests, and a repertoire-size bias correction was applied to TCR pairs. False discovery rates were estimated in a later analysis by permuting HLA or CMV assignments 20 times. In a later analysis, co-occurring TCRs were grouped using DBSCAN, with TCRdist sequence similarity added in when clustering inside HLA-allele-positive subsets. Repertoires with fewer than 30,000 or more than 120,000 public chains were left out of co-occurrence clustering, as were five repertoires with anomalous nucleotide sharing. Drawn from immuneACCESS, this table holds only the in-frame rearrangements with V and J called that TCRdb kept. Clones are partly lost; checked studies trace under half to an unresolved V gene and leave the rest unexplained. V and J calls and clone size are those listed in that table; D and trimming were worked out from the DNA. The sample includes over 200,000 clones, with more than 85% observed a single time. About 1% of the sample is in the top ten clones.

The sequence came from a woman between 18 and 29 years old in good health and CMV-seronegative. The sequenced sample consisted of PBMCs. This chain is built from TRBV11-2 and TRBJ2-3, with the D gene not confidently named. Here the CDR3 is given as CASSLTNTQYF. The sequenced DNA: TGTGCCAGCAGCTTAACAAATACGCAGTATTTT.